This passage covers 30 T cell receptor beta chains from one sample sequenced in a study of CD8 T cells in ankylosing spondylitis. Findings and limits, study-wide: Characteristic of ankylosing spondylitis blood, it appeared, was a TCR beta motif comprising 7 to 9 highly homologous variants.

These receptors' targets are unknown. One entry per CDR3 protein, called by TCRdb with MiXCR from the 5' RACE reads. The sample includes 500,000 to 650,000 distinct CDR3 sequences, about 5.7% of them seen just once. Sample: blood, either unsorted or a sorted T cell fraction (not recorded which). These receptors were taken from a male donor with ankylosing spondylitis.

V gene TRBV15 combines with J gene TRBJ2-1; D remains ambiguous. CDR3 length: 12 amino acids. Germline CDR1 and CDR2: LNHNV and YYDKDF (reference sequence). With 0 bases removed from V and 14 bases from J, the gap between germline ends came to 11 bases. The CDR3 here is CATSRDQTEKFF. CDR3 in DNA: TGTGCCACCAGCAGAGATCAAACCGAGAAGTTCTTC.

In its sample, this clonotype was seen many times. The V call is TRBV12-3 or TRBV12-4, the J call TRBJ1-1; D ambiguous. Trimming stripped 5 bases from V and 2 bases from J, with 12 bases between. CDR3 length: 14 amino acids. This CDR3 reads CASSRRGFNTEAFF. CDR3 DNA sequence: TGTGCCAGCAGTCGCCGAGGATTTAACACTGAAGCTTTCTTT.

This clonotype was counted at least ten times. This sequence joins TRBV5-6 and TRBJ2-6; D call uncertain. There are 16 residues in the CDR3. Germline V gene lookup returns CDR1 SGHDT and CDR2 YYEEEE. Trimming took 1 base from V and 0 from J, leaving 8 bases between them. The CDR3 is CASSLFTSSGANVLTF. The CDR3 DNA sequence: TGTGCCAGCAGCTTGTTTACAAGCTCTGGGGCCAACGTCCTGACTTTC.

This clonotype showed up many times. The J gene is TRBJ1-6, the V gene TRBV4-3, with a weak D call TRBD1 (5 bases). The V end was cut by 4 bases, the J end by 7 bases, with 8 bases between. This CDR3 is built from 13 residues. CDR1 and CDR2 from the germline V gene are LGHNA and YSLEER. CDR3 sequence (DNA): TGCGCCAGCAGCCGGGGGTTGAATTCACCCCTCCACTTT. It yields the protein CASSRGLNSPLHF.

The J gene is TRBJ2-3, the V gene TRBV4-2; 9 bases agree with TRBD2. Trimming removed 5 bases from V and 0 bases from J; junction bases left unmatched: 12. The CDR3 contains 18 residues. Germline lookup yields CDR1 LGHNA and CDR2 YNFKEQ. For the CDR3, the DNA is TGTGCCAGCAGCTCCCGGCTAGCGGGACTCCCGAGCACAGATACGCAGTATTTT. Its translation is CASSSRLAGLPSTDTQYF.

There are many counts of this clonotype. The chain combines TRBV10-3 with TRBJ2-3, with TRBD2 matching 11 bases. The germline gives CDR1 ENHRY, CDR2 SYGVKD. V lost 6 bases, J lost 4 bases, and 6 bases stayed unmatched. There are 15 residues in the CDR3. The chain's CDR3 is CAIRPGLADPDTQYF. CDR3 bases: TGTGCCATCAGACCGGGACTAGCGGACCCAGATACGCAGTATTTT.

This clonotype was seen at least ten times. The chain carries TRBV7-9 and TRBJ2-1; perhaps TRBD1 as D (6 bases). This CDR3 has 16 residues. V dropped 3 bases and J dropped 0 bases, with 12 bases sitting between them. The germline V gene has CDR1 SEHNR and CDR2 FQNEAQ (reference sequence). The CDR3 region has the DNA TGTGCCAGCAGCTTTGTGGGGGCCAGCTCCTACAATGAGCAGTTCTTC. Its protein product is CASSFVGASSYNEQFF.

This chain joins TRBV5-1 and TRBJ2-3, with D uncertain. The CDR3 runs 12 residues. Deletions cut 5 bases from V and 2 bases from J, with 6 bases between. CDR1 and CDR2 from the germline V gene are SGHRS and YFSETQ. CDR3 region: CASRFSTDTQYF. The CDR3 nucleotides read TGCGCCAGCAGATTCTCCACAGATACGCAGTATTTT.

This clonotype was counted ten times or more. This chain uses TRBV12-3 or TRBV12-4 with TRBJ2-2; 10 positions agree with TRBD2. The CDR3 is made up of 15 amino acids. V trimming: 6 bases; J trimming: 5 bases; junction bases outside the gene matches: 6. This CDR3 is CASSPLAGVTGELFF. CDR3 coding DNA: TGTGCCAGCAGCCCTCTAGCGGGAGTTACCGGGGAGCTGTTTTTT.

The table lists this clonotype with many counts. The chain links TRBV6-1 to TRBJ2-5; TRBD2 aligns across 10 bases. Germline V gene lookup returns CDR1 MNHNS and CDR2 SASEGT. This CDR3 contains 14 residues. Trimming took 6 bases from V and 2 from J; bases not matched to a gene: 3. CDR3 in DNA: TGTGCCAGCAGCTCTAGCGGGAGACAAGAGACCCAGTACTTC. It is translated as CASSSSGRQETQYF.

This clonotype occurred many times. CDR3 in amino acids: CSANPSTGPGHEQYF. The CDR3 DNA reads as TGCAGTGCTAACCCATCGACAGGGCCTGGACACGAGCAGTACTTC. V gene TRBV20-1 combines with J gene TRBJ2-7, with TRBD1 matching over 7 bases. The CDR3 extends over 15 amino acids. Germline CDR1 and CDR2: DFQATT and SNEGSKA (reference sequence). J lost 5 bases, V lost 4 bases, and 14 bases had no gene match.

Ten or more counts support this clonotype. The CDR3 loop reads CATNPRTGSNEQFF. The CDR3 DNA reads TGTGCCACCAATCCCAGGACAGGGAGCAATGAGCAGTTCTTC. The chain employs TRBV15 and TRBJ2-1; TRBD1 matches 8 bases. The CDR3 has 14 residues. Germline V lookup: CDR1 LNHNV, CDR2 YYDKDF (reference sequence). The V segment lost 7 bases and the J segment 6 bases; nucleotides outside the gene matches: 8.

This clonotype was counted at least ten times. The V gene is TRBV27, the J gene TRBJ2-7; TRBD2 agrees at 10 bases. Germline trimming cut 4 bases from V and 7 bases from J; bases unmatched to any gene: 10. The CDR3 loop spans 15 amino acids. Germline CDR1 is MNHEY and CDR2 is SMNVEV (reference sequence). The CDR3: CASSSLGAGGWEQYF. CDR3 DNA: TGTGCCAGCAGTTCCCTCGGAGCGGGAGGGTGGGAGCAGTACTTC.

This clonotype was found many times. The chain has TRBV29-1 and TRBJ1-2; D is undetermined. Trimming removed 4 bases from V and 3 bases from J, with 12 bases in between. The CDR3 contains 13 residues. The V gene's germline CDR1 is SQVTM and CDR2 ANQGSEA. The CDR3 sequence is CSVGLSLDYGYTF. CDR3 bases: TGCAGCGTTGGACTTAGCCTGGACTATGGCTACACCTTC.

This clonotype was recorded at least ten times. V gene TRBV7-9 combines with J gene TRBJ1-4; D not resolved. Deletions cut 5 bases from V and 9 bases from J, with 19 bases between. Per germline, CDR1 SEHNR and CDR2 FQNEAQ (reference sequence). The CDR3 is 15 residues long. The CDR3 nucleotides read TGTGCCAGCAGCACACGGGCAGCCTCAATGAAAAAACTGTTTTTT. Translation: CASSTRAASMKKLFF.

This clonotype was counted many times. The chain uses TRBV12-3 or TRBV12-4 and TRBJ1-5; no reliable D call. The V gene lost 2 bases and the J gene lost 7 bases, with 12 bases spanning the gap. The CDR3 length is 14 residues. Here the CDR3 reads CASSLRAGGQPQHF. DNA of the CDR3: TGTGCCAGCAGTTTAAGGGCCGGAGGGCAGCCCCAGCATTTT.

This clonotype was seen repeatedly, ten times or more. The chain joins TRBV5-1 to TRBJ2-7; tentatively, D is TRBD1 (5 bases). Germline CDR1 is SGHRS and CDR2 is YFSETQ. V was shortened by 4 bases and J by 4 bases, with 9 bases between the two germline ends. The CDR3 runs to 12 residues. The CDR3 spells CASSGNRYEQYF. As DNA, the CDR3 is TGCGCCAGCAGCGGAAACAGGTACGAGCAGTACTTC.

The rearrangement joins TRBV7-9 to TRBJ2-3; 13 bases map to TRBD2. Germline V gene data show CDR1 as SEHNR and CDR2 as FQNEAQ (reference sequence). CDR3 size: 15 residues. With 6 bases clipped from V and 7 bases from J, the junction kept 7 bases outside the gene matches. The CDR3: CASRQLAGGPNTQYF. The CDR3 nucleotides read TGTGCCAGCAGGCAACTAGCGGGAGGGCCAAATACGCAGTATTTT. Variable domain in full (rest from reference TRBV7-9 and TRBJ2-3): DTGVSQNPRHKITKRGQNVTFRCDPISEHNRLYWYRQTLGQGPEFLTYFQNEAQLEKSRLLSDRFSAERPKGSFSTLEIQRTEQGDSAMYLCASRQLAGGPNTQYFGPGTRLTVL.

The chain recombines TRBV5-5 with TRBJ2-1; no reliable D call. Germline V lookup: CDR1 SGHKS, CDR2 YYEKEE (reference sequence). V gave up 1 base and J gave up 4 bases, with 6 bases separating them. CDR3 length: 13 residues. The CDR3 bases are TGTGCCAGCAGCTTGTACGTTTACAATGAGCAGTTCTTC. It is translated as CASSLYVYNEQFF. Full variable domain (outside the CDR3, taken from reference TRBV5-5 and TRBJ2-1): DAGVTQSPTHLIKTRGQQVTLRCSPISGHKSVSWYQQVLGQGPQFIFQYYEKEERGRGNFPDRFSARQFPNYSSELNVNALLLGDSALYLCASSLYVYNEQFFGPGTRLTVL.

This clonotype was recorded many times. The chain carries TRBV5-1 and TRBJ2-7; D may be TRBD1 or TRBD2 (6 bases each). Germline assignment: CDR1 SGHRS and CDR2 YFSETQ. The CDR3 spans 12 residues. Trimming shortened V by 0 bases and J by 6 bases, and 7 bases separated the two germline ends. CDR3 protein: CASSLGGAEQYF. CDR3 DNA sequence: TGCGCCAGCAGCTTGGGGGGGGCCGAGCAGTACTTC.

There are many counts of this clonotype. The V gene is TRBV10-3, the J gene TRBJ2-4, with a tentative D call TRBD1 (5 bases). With 0 bases removed from V and 13 bases from J, the gap between germline ends came to 16 bases. CDR3 length: 14 residues. Germline V gene sequence: CDR1 ENHRY, CDR2 SYGVKD. The CDR3 nucleotides read TGTGCCATCAGTGAGTCGGGGCAGGGATGGTTCCAGTACTTC. It is translated as CAISESGQGWFQYF.

This clonotype showed up many times. The genes are TRBV10-3 and TRBJ1-2; no clear D. Germline-derived CDR1 and CDR2 are ENHRY and SYGVKD. This CDR3 has 12 residues. With 5 bases removed from V and 3 bases from J, the gap between germline ends came to 7 bases. The CDR3 spells CAISTDYYGYTF. The DNA of the CDR3 is TGTGCCATCAGTACTGACTACTATGGCTACACCTTC.

This clonotype was seen only a few times. The chain joins TRBV2 to TRBJ1-1; D is unresolved. The CDR3 has 11 amino acids. Germline V gives CDR1 SNHLY, CDR2 FYNNEI. Trimming stripped 0 bases from V and 8 bases from J, with 4 bases between. CDR3 nucleotide sequence: TGTGCCAGCAGTGAAGCGGCAGAAGCTTTCTTT. Its protein product is CASSEAAEAFF.

In its sample, this clonotype was seen many times. This sequence joins TRBV7-9 and TRBJ2-7, with D possibly matching TRBD1 (7 bases). Trimming took 6 bases from V and 3 from J, leaving 15 bases between them. Germline CDR1 and CDR2: SEHNR and FQNEAQ (reference sequence). CDR3 size: 14 residues. The CDR3 region is CASRGGTDFYEQYF. Here the CDR3 DNA reads TGTGCCAGCAGGGGCGGGACAGATTTCTACGAGCAGTACTTC.

In this sample, this clonotype turned up many times. The chain uses TRBV15 and TRBJ1-1, with no clear D. V was pared by 4 bases and J by 5 bases, with 11 bases between. From germline, CDR1 is LNHNV and CDR2 YYDKDF (reference sequence). The CDR3 runs 13 residues. DNA for the CDR3: TGTGCCACCAGCACGGGGTTCGAGACTGAAGCTTTCTTT. It codes for CATSTGFETEAFF.

This clonotype was found many times. The chain couples TRBV6-5 to TRBJ1-5, with TRBD1 identical over 7 bases. With 7 bases clipped from V and 9 bases from J, the junction kept 18 bases outside the gene matches. This CDR3 spans 16 amino acids. Per the germline V gene, CDR1 is MNHEY and CDR2 is SVGAGI. This CDR3 reads CASTFLGEQGDVPQHF. CDR3 bases: TGTGCCAGCACCTTCCTCGGTGAGCAGGGGGATGTGCCCCAGCATTTT.

This clonotype was recorded at least ten times. The rearrangement links TRBV4-2 to TRBJ2-2; 13 positions agree with TRBD2. The CDR3 contains 16 residues. Losses at the gene ends were 4 bases for V and 4 bases for J; bases not matched to a gene: 3. Germline V lookup: CDR1 LGHNA, CDR2 YNFKEQ. CDR3 sequence reads: CASSPGLAGPTGELFF. The CDR3 DNA follows: TGTGCCAGCAGCCCGGGACTAGCGGGACCCACCGGGGAGCTGTTTTTT.

The CDR3 protein is CASSPPNVYEQYF. The CDR3 DNA is TGTGCCAGCTCACCACCGAACGTCTACGAGCAGTACTTC. The V call is TRBV18, the J call TRBJ2-7, with D unclear. V lost 0 bases, J lost 3 bases, and 6 bases lay in between. The CDR3 is 13 residues long. The V gene's germline CDR1 is KGHSH and CDR2 LQKENI. Full variable domain (remainder filled in from reference TRBV18 and TRBJ2-7): NAGVMQNPRHLVRRRGQEARLRCSPMKGHSHVYWYRQLPEEGLKFMVYLQKENIIDESGMPKERFSAEFPKEGPSILRIQQVVRGDSAAYFCASSPPNVYEQYFGPGTRLTVT.

This clonotype was counted at least ten times. CDR3 protein: CASRTSGGDEQYF. DNA of the CDR3: TGTGCCAGCAGAACTAGCGGGGGAGATGAGCAGTACTTC. This rearrangement joins TRBV6-2 or TRBV6-3 to TRBJ2-7, with 11 bases fitting TRBD2. V gave up 6 bases and J gave up 7 bases; unmatched junction bases: 5. This CDR3 region has 13 residues. The germline V gene has CDR1 MNHEY and CDR2 SVGEGT.

Many counts were recorded for this clonotype. CDR3 sequence reads: CSVEEGTGKAEAFF. CDR3 bases: TGCAGCGTTGAAGAGGGGACAGGGAAGGCTGAAGCTTTCTTT. The V and J genes are TRBV29-1 and TRBJ1-1, with TRBD1 matching over 9 bases. Trimming took 0 bases from V and 6 from J; bases not matched to a gene: 5. This CDR3 is built from 14 residues. The germline V gene has CDR1 SQVTM and CDR2 ANQGSEA.